The 26 T cell receptor beta chains listed next were all sequenced from one sample in a study of T cell responses to AZD1222 COVID-19 vaccine. TCRdb's copy holds only in-frame clones and misses some; the assay was immunoSEQ multiplex PCR. This table has tens of thousands of clones, around 86% appearing once. The material sequenced was peripheral blood, taken on day 0 of AZD1222 vaccination. These TCRs come from an adult in good health.

The rearrangement joins TRBV7-8 to TRBJ2-1, with 9 bases matching TRBD1. CDR1 is SGHVS and CDR2 is FQNEAQ in the germline V gene. V lost 7 bases and J lost 3; bases outside the gene matches: 10. CDR3 length: 16 residues. Written as DNA, the CDR3 is TGTGCCAGCACCATCACGGACAGGGGATTCTACAATGAGCAGTTCTTC. It yields the protein CASTITDRGFYNEQFF.

The chain couples TRBV6-1 to TRBJ2-7, with a tentative D call TRBD2 (6 bases). CDR3 length: 15 residues. CDR1 is MNHNS, CDR2 SASEGT, per germline. V was cut by 2 bases and J by 7 bases, with 18 bases left in between. CDR3 amino acids: CASSEFRLATGEQYF. In nucleotides, the CDR3 is TGTGCCAGCAGTGAATTCCGGCTAGCGACTGGTGAGCAGTACTTC.

The chain combines TRBV2 with TRBJ1-5, with TRBD1 matching 8 bases. Trimming cost V 5 bases and J 4 bases; bases outside gene matches: 4. The CDR3 runs to 14 residues. Germline CDR1 reads SNHLY; CDR2 reads FYNNEI. CDR3 DNA sequence: TGTGCCAGCAGTTACACAGGGGGGAATCAGCCCCAGCATTTT. Its protein product is CASSYTGGNQPQHF.

This sequence joins TRBV30 and TRBJ2-1; TRBD2 matches 15 bases. The V gene end was trimmed by 2 bases and the J gene end by 9 bases; junction bases not matched to a gene: 2. The CDR3 contains 14 residues. Looked up from germline, CDR1 is GTSNPN and CDR2 is SVGIG (reference sequence). The CDR3 loop reads CAWSRTSGRGEQFF. The DNA of the CDR3 is TGTGCCTGGAGTCGGACTAGCGGGAGGGGTGAGCAGTTCTTC.

The chain carries TRBV27 and TRBJ2-1; D remains ambiguous. The CDR3 contains 15 residues. V was clipped by 6 bases and J by 5 bases, with 17 bases between them. Germline V gene data show CDR1 as MNHEY and CDR2 as SMNVEV (reference sequence). The CDR3 loop is CASSSGRSWNNEQFF. The DNA for the CDR3 is TGTGCCAGCAGCTCCGGGCGGTCCTGGAACAATGAGCAGTTCTTC.

The chain combines TRBV7-8 with TRBJ2-7; TRBD2 matches 7 bases. The germline V gene encodes CDR1 SGHVS and CDR2 FQNEAQ. The CDR3 consists of 16 residues. Trimming at V came to 2 bases and at J to 1 base, leaving 8 bases not matched to a gene. The CDR3 sequence is CASSLTSGLRSYEQYF. Written as DNA, the CDR3 is TGTGCCAGCAGCTTAACTTCGGGACTAAGATCCTACGAGCAGTACTTC.

The chain recombines TRBV6-5 with TRBJ1-2, with a tentative D call TRBD1 (5 bases). This CDR3 is built from 15 residues. Germline CDR1 and CDR2: MNHEY and SVGAGI. The V end lost 6 bases, the J end lost 4 bases, and 18 bases lay between the germline ends. CDR3 region: CASSQGLGAPYGYTF. CDR3 DNA: TGTGCCAGCAGCCAGGGTCTAGGAGCCCCCTATGGCTACACCTTC.

The rearrangement joins TRBV23-1 to TRBJ2-7, with TRBD1 identical over 8 bases. TRBV23-1 is noted as an ORF with a role that remains uncertain. This CDR3 is built from 17 residues. Germline trimming cut 2 bases from V and 2 bases from J; bases unmatched to any gene: 11. Here the CDR3 DNA reads TGCGCCAGCAGTCAACAAGGACAGGGTGAAATTCCCTACGAGCAGTACTTC. This translates into CASSQQGQGEIPYEQYF.

The chain couples TRBV7-2 to TRBJ2-5; no reliable D call. The CDR3 extends over 11 amino acids. Germline-derived CDR1 and CDR2 are SGHTA and FQGNSA. Trimming removed 4 bases at V and 3 bases at J, with 3 bases between. CDR3 residues: CASSWEETQYF. In DNA form, the CDR3 reads TGTGCCAGCAGCTGGGAAGAGACCCAGTACTTC.

The chain links TRBV28 to TRBJ1-2; a weak D match, TRBD1 (6 bases). The V and J ends lost 4 bases and 2 bases respectively, with 20 bases between them. This CDR3 has 17 residues. From germline, CDR1 is MDHEN and CDR2 SYDVKM. CDR3 residues: CASSSLFGAGANYGYTF. The CDR3 coding sequence is TGTGCCAGCAGTTCCCTTTTTGGGGCGGGGGCGAACTATGGCTACACCTTC.

This rearrangement joins TRBV19 to TRBJ2-7; D gene unclear. The CDR3 is 15 amino acids. Deletions cut 0 bases from V and 3 bases from J, with 12 bases between. Per germline, CDR1 LNHDA and CDR2 SQIVND (reference sequence). This CDR3 is CASSIEVGWNYEQYF. CDR3 sequence (DNA): TGTGCCAGTAGTATAGAAGTAGGGTGGAACTACGAGCAGTACTTC. Filled out from reference TRBV19 and TRBJ2-7, the complete variable domain reads DGGITQSPKYLFRKEGQNVTLSCEQNLNHDAMYWYRQDPGQGLRLIYYSQIVNDFQKGDIAEGYSVSREKKESFPLTVTSAQKNPTAFYLCASSIEVGWNYEQYFGPGTRLTVT.

This rearrangement joins TRBV3-1 (or the pseudogene TRBV3-2) to TRBJ2-1, with 8 bases lining up with TRBD2. J lost 8 bases, V lost 0 bases, and 6 bases had no gene match. Germline CDR1 LGHDT, CDR2 YNNKEL (reference sequence). This CDR3 is 15 amino acids long. The DNA of the CDR3 is TGTGCCAGCAGCCAAGAGGGTAGCGGGATAGATGAGCAGTTCTTC. Its protein is CASSQEGSGIDEQFF.

The chain recombines TRBV3-1 (or the pseudogene TRBV3-2) with TRBJ2-7, with 9 bases identical to TRBD1. V lost 4 bases, J lost 2 bases, and 6 bases stayed unmatched. Germline CDR1 and CDR2: LGHDT and YNNKEL (reference sequence). The CDR3 runs 15 residues. As DNA, the CDR3 is TGTGCCAGCAGCCCTAGACAGGGGGGAACCTACGAGCAGTACTTC. Translation: CASSPRQGGTYEQYF.

This clone was seen a single time. The CDR3 region is CASSPRGRDNNEQFF. CDR3 nucleotide sequence: TGTGCCAGCTCACCACGGGGACGGGATAACAATGAGCAGTTCTTC. The chain has TRBV18 and TRBJ2-1; D is tentatively TRBD1 or TRBD2 (5 bases each). Germline V gene data show CDR1 as KGHSH and CDR2 as LQKENI. The ends were cut back, 1 base at V and 5 bases at J, with 12 bases in the middle. The CDR3 is made up of 15 amino acids. Full variable domain (rest looked up from reference TRBV18 and TRBJ2-1): NAGVMQNPRHLVRRRGQEARLRCSPMKGHSHVYWYRQLPEEGLKFMVYLQKENIIDESGMPKERFSAEFPKEGPSILRIQQVVRGDSAAYFCASSPRGRDNNEQFFGPGTRLTVL.

This CDR3 reads CASSELASGSSYNEQFF. Here the CDR3 DNA reads TGTGCCAGCAGTGAGTTAGCTAGCGGGAGCTCCTACAATGAGCAGTTCTTC. The chain joins TRBV6-1 to TRBJ2-1; 10 bases align to TRBD2. Germline lookup yields CDR1 MNHNS and CDR2 SASEGT. V lost 3 bases to trimming and J lost 0 bases; unmatched junction nucleotides: 5. This CDR3 is built from 17 residues.

This clone has more than one count but fewer than ten. The chain recombines TRBV5-6 with TRBJ1-3; D not resolved. With 0 bases removed from V and 7 bases from J, the gap between germline ends came to 8 bases. CDR1 is SGHDT, CDR2 YYEEEE, per germline. This CDR3 has 13 residues. This chain's CDR3 is CASSLAGPNTIYF. CDR3 DNA sequence: TGTGCCAGCAGCTTGGCCGGTCCCAACACCATATATTTT. The variable domain in full, completed from reference TRBV5-6 and TRBJ1-3, reads DAGVTQSPTHLIKTRGQQVTLRCSPKSGHDTVSWYQQALGQGPQFIFQYYEEEERQRGNFPDRFSGHQFPNYSSELNVNALLLGDSALYLCASSLAGPNTIYFGEGSWLTVV.

The chain employs TRBV7-2 and TRBJ1-2; 8 bases are a match to TRBD1. Germline loops: CDR1 SGHTA, CDR2 FQGNSA. CDR3 length equals 14 residues. Trimming removed 5 bases from V and 8 bases from J; junction bases left unmatched: 10. The CDR3 here is CASSRAQGARGYTF. The CDR3 DNA follows: TGTGCCAGCAGCAGGGCTCAGGGGGCACGGGGCTACACCTTC.

This chain joins TRBV24-1 and TRBJ2-1, with 12 positions matching TRBD1. This CDR3 is 14 amino acids long. CDR1 KGHDR and CDR2 SFDVKD come from the germline V gene. V was pared by 10 bases and J by 10 bases, with 10 bases of the junction left unmatched. This chain's CDR3 is CATSQGQGAGEQFF. In DNA, the CDR3 is TGTGCCACAAGTCAGGGACAGGGGGCAGGCGAGCAGTTCTTC.

This clone was observed once. J is TRBJ1-1 and V is TRBV11-2, with 10 bases fitting TRBD1. V shed 5 bases, J shed 4 bases, and the junction held 7 bases outside the gene matches. The CDR3 has 15 amino acids. Germline assignment: CDR1 SGHAT and CDR2 FQNNGV. The CDR3 nucleotides read TGTGCCAGCAGCCTCCGACAGGGGGCCCGCACTGAAGCTTTCTTT. Translating gives CASSLRQGARTEAFF.

This chain links TRBV19 with TRBJ2-2; 14 bases line up with TRBD2. The CDR3 has 22 amino acids. Germline V gene data show CDR1 as LNHDA and CDR2 as SQIVND (reference sequence). The ends lost 6 bases at V and 0 bases at J; junction bases unmatched: 18. CDR3 nucleotides: TGTGCCAGTAGCCCGACCGGACTAGCGGGAGGCATGTCCTTGGCGAACACCGGGGAGCTGTTTTTT. It specifies CASSPTGLAGGMSLANTGELFF.

The rearrangement links TRBV5-4 to TRBJ1-1; no clear D gene. This CDR3 is built from 16 residues. Germline V gives CDR1 SGHNT, CDR2 YYREEE (reference sequence). The V end lost 4 bases, the J end lost 5 bases, and 21 bases lay between the germline ends. The CDR3 reads CASSPSGGRFFTEAFF. CDR3 DNA sequence: TGTGCCAGCAGCCCCAGTGGAGGGAGGTTTTTTACTGAAGCTTTCTTT.

This chain links TRBV6-5 with TRBJ1-2, with 8 bases that match TRBD1. Germline CDR1 reads MNHEY; CDR2 reads SVGAGI. CDR3 length equals 13 residues. V shed 6 bases and J 6 bases; nucleotides not matched to a gene: 6. The CDR3 nucleotides are TGTGCCAGCAGGACGGACAGGGACCATGGCTACACCTTC. Its translation is CASRTDRDHGYTF.

J is TRBJ2-2 and V is TRBV7-3; a possible D gene is TRBD2 (5 bases). The germline V gene encodes CDR1 SGHTA and CDR2 FQGTGA. With 3 bases removed from V and 0 bases from J, the gap between germline ends came to 8 bases. This CDR3 has 15 amino acids. The CDR3 DNA reads TGTGCCAGCAGCTTGACGGGGTCGAACACCGGGGAGCTGTTTTTT. It codes for CASSLTGSNTGELFF. Full variable domain (missing parts from reference TRBV7-3 and TRBJ2-2): GAGVSQTPSNKVTEKGKYVELRCDPISGHTALYWYRQSLGQGPEFLIYFQGTGAADDSGLPNDRFFAVRPEGSVSTLKIQRTERGDSAVYLCASSLTGSNTGELFFGEGSRLTVL.

The chain carries TRBV7-2 and TRBJ2-1; 8 nucleotides align to TRBD2. The V gene end was trimmed by 2 bases and the J gene end by 7 bases; junction bases not matched to a gene: 10. The CDR3 extends over 16 amino acids. Germline assignment: CDR1 SGHTA and CDR2 FQGNSA. CDR3 DNA: TGTGCCAGCAGCTTAATTTCGGGGGGGGAACTGAATGAGCAGTTCTTC. It encodes CASSLISGGELNEQFF. The whole variable domain, remainder taken from reference TRBV7-2 and TRBJ2-1, is GAGVSQSPSNKVTEKGKDVELRCDPISGHTALYWYRQSLGQGLEFLIYFQGNSAPDKSGLPSDRFSAERTGGSVSTLTIQRTQQEDSAVYLCASSLISGGELNEQFFGPGTRLTVL.

The rearrangement links TRBV6-5 to TRBJ2-7, with 9 bases aligning to TRBD1. Germline assignment: CDR1 MNHEY and CDR2 SVGAGI. This CDR3 comprises 14 residues. V lost 6 bases and J lost 5; bases outside the gene matches: 8. The CDR3 loop reads CASSPGTGNNEQYF. As DNA, the CDR3 is TGTGCCAGCAGCCCCGGGACAGGGAACAACGAGCAGTACTTC.

The chain couples TRBV28 to TRBJ1-2; 7 bases align to TRBD1. This CDR3 has 14 amino acids. Germline V gene sequence: CDR1 MDHEN, CDR2 SYDVKM. V gave up 6 bases and J gave up 8 bases; unmatched junction bases: 12. The CDR3 loop is CASRPQGTVIGYTF. CDR3 coding DNA: TGTGCCAGCAGGCCACAGGGGACGGTGATCGGCTACACCTTC.